Below, 5 T cell receptor beta chains from the same sample are listed, as sequenced in a study of OX40 agonist ivuxolimab in advanced cancers. The repertoire was sequenced with immunoSEQ multiplex PCR; TCRdb's copy has only in-frame clones and lacks some. The sample holds approximately 100,000 clones, about 85% seen once. The sample in question was CD4+ or CD8+ T cells sorted from blood, obtained in a trial of the OX40 agonist ivuxolimab. The receptors come from an adult with an advanced solid tumor such as melanoma, head and neck, liver or kidney cancer.

The V call is TRBV10-3, the J call TRBJ2-1, with 7 bases matching TRBD2. The CDR3 runs to 15 residues. With 2 bases clipped from V and 5 bases from J, the junction kept 6 bases outside the gene matches. Germline CDR1 is ENHRY and CDR2 is SYGVKD. The CDR3 loop reads CAISETSEDNNEQFF. Written as DNA, the CDR3 is TGTGCCATCAGTGAGACTAGCGAAGACAACAATGAGCAGTTCTTC.

The V gene is TRBV11-3, the J gene TRBJ2-7, with D unresolved. The ends were cut back, 2 bases at V and 4 bases at J, with 12 bases in the middle. The CDR3 consists of 14 residues. The germline gives CDR1 SGHNT, CDR2 YENEEA. The CDR3 spells CASSLPGGWYEQYF. The CDR3 DNA follows: TGTGCCAGCAGCTTACCGGGTGGATGGTACGAGCAGTACTTC.

Only a few counts were recorded for this clone. One end of the junction fails to match germline, which may point to a read error. The rearrangement links TRBV7-7 to TRBJ2-2; 8 bases match TRBD1. Germline CDR1 is SSHAT and CDR2 is FNYEAQ (reference sequence). The CDR3 extends over 15 amino acids. The CDR3 reads CASSLGQGDTGELFF. Written as DNA, the CDR3 is TGTGCTAGCAGCTTAGGACAGGGCGACACCGGGGAGCTGTTTTTT.

V and J are TRBV5-1 and TRBJ2-2; D unresolved. This CDR3 is built from 13 residues. V was cut by 0 bases and J by 3 bases, with 3 bases left in between. Germline CDR1 reads SGHRS; CDR2 reads YFSETQ. Here the CDR3 reads CASSLGHTGELFF. DNA for the CDR3: TGCGCCAGCAGCTTGGGGCACACCGGGGAGCTGTTTTTT.

V is TRBV4-2 and J is TRBJ2-1, with D perhaps TRBD1 (5 bases). V was cut by 7 bases and J by 0 bases, with 13 bases left in between. Germline-derived CDR1 and CDR2 are LGHNA and YNFKEQ. CDR3 length: 15 residues. The CDR3 protein is CASTTDSSSYNEQFF. As DNA, the CDR3 is TGTGCCAGCACCACCGACAGTAGCTCCTACAATGAGCAGTTCTTC.